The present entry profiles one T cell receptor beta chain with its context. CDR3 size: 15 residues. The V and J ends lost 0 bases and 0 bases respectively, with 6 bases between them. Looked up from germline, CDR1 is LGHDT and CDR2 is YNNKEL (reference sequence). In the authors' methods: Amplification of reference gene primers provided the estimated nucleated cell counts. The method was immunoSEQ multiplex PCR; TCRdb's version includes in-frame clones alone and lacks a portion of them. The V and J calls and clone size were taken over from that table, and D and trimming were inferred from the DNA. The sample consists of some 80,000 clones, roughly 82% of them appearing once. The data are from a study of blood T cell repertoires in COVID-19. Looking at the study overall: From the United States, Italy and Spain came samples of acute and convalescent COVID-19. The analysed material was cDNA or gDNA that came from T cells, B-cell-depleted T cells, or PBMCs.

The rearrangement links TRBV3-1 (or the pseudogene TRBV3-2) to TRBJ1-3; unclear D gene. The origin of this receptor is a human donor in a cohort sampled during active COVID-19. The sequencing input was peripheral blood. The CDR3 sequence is CASSQDILSGNTIYF. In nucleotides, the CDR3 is TGTGCCAGCAGCCAAGACATACTCTCTGGAAACACCATATATTTT.